One sample yielded the 14 T cell receptor beta chains listed below, sequenced in a study of regulatory T cells in long-lasting Graves disease. The time point here: newly diagnosed GD, antithyroid drugs for less than 3 months. PBMC-extracted RNA yielded the TCR library. Building the TCR beta libraries relied on iRepertoire HTBI primers, and CDR3 regions underwent Arm-PCR. In TCRdb, the multiplex PCR reads were re-called with MiXCR into one record per CDR3 protein. The sample lists some 370,000 distinct CDR3 sequences, about 10% occurring once. The same data also went into a second study, on T cells in Graves' hyperthyroidism and ophthalmopathy.

Sample: peripheral blood mononuclear cells (PBMCs), taken at new diagnosis, from a patient treated with antithyroid drugs. Receptor source: a woman under 30 with Graves disease.

This clonotype was detected many times. The CDR3 here is CASSGTGVTRGNSPLHF. CDR3 coding DNA: TGTGCCAGCTCCGGGACAGGGGTGACCCGGGGCAATTCACCCCTCCACTTT. The rearrangement uses TRBV28 and TRBJ1-6, with 10 bases fitting TRBD1. CDR1 and CDR2 (germline): MDHEN, SYDVKM. The ends lost 8 bases at V and 7 bases at J; junction bases unmatched: 14. The CDR3 covers 17 residues.

The table lists this clonotype with many counts. The chain joins TRBV29-1 to TRBJ2-2; 10 bases map to TRBD1. Germline CDR1 SQVTM, CDR2 ANQGSEA. After removal of 5 bases from V and 4 bases from J, the junction contained 7 bases not matched to a gene. The CDR3 consists of 15 residues. CDR3 in DNA: TGCAGCGTTTTGACAGGGGGCGGTAGCACCGGGGAGCTGTTTTTT. This gives the protein CSVLTGGGSTGELFF.

The sample holds many counts of this clonotype. At one end the junction does not follow the germline gene, possibly because of a read error. The J gene is TRBJ2-7, the V gene TRBV6-1, with D maybe TRBD2 (5 bases). The CDR3 extends over 12 amino acids. Germline V CDR1 and CDR2: MNHNS, SASEGT. This chain's CDR3 is CASRDGAYEQYF. The DNA of the CDR3 is TGTGCCAGCCGTGACGGGGCCTACGAGCAGTACTTC.

This clonotype was detected ten times or more. This rearrangement joins TRBV20-1 to TRBJ2-7, with 11 nucleotides matching TRBD2. Germline V CDR1 and CDR2: DFQATT, SNEGSKA (reference sequence). The V gene end was trimmed by 6 bases and the J gene end by 4 bases; junction bases not matched to a gene: 17. This CDR3 is built from 17 residues. The CDR3 DNA sequence: TGCAGTGCCCGTGGACTAGCGGGCCGTTTCGGAGCATACGAGCAGTACTTC. Protein product: CSARGLAGRFGAYEQYF.

This clonotype appeared a few times. The chain's CDR3 is CASSQEVGTSLPQYF. CDR3 sequence (DNA): TGTGCCAGCAGCCAAGAAGTCGGGACTAGCCTTCCCCAGTACTTC. The chain recombines TRBV3-1 with TRBJ2-5; the match to TRBD2 covers 9 bases. The CDR3 is 15 residues long. V trimming: 0 bases; J trimming: 9 bases; junction bases outside the gene matches: 8. Germline CDR1 reads LGHDT; CDR2 reads YNNKEL (reference sequence).

V gene TRBV5-4 combines with J gene TRBJ2-1; 7 bases are shared with TRBD1. CDR3 length: 19 amino acids. CDR1 SGHNT and CDR2 YYREEE come from the germline V gene (reference sequence). Trimming removed 4 bases from V and 1 base from J; junction bases left unmatched: 17. The CDR3 loop is CASSPKGTERGWSYNEQFF. The DNA of the CDR3 is TGTGCCAGCAGCCCTAAGGGGACAGAGAGAGGTTGGTCCTACAATGAGCAGTTCTTC. The full variable domain, rest sourced from reference TRBV5-4 and TRBJ2-1, is ETGVTQSPTHLIKTRGQQVTLRCSSQSGHNTVSWYQQALGQGPQFIFQYYREEENGRGNFPPRFSGLQFPNYSSELNVNALELDDSALYLCASSPKGTERGWSYNEQFFGPGTRLTVL.

This clonotype was seen ten or more times. The chain combines TRBV3-1 with TRBJ2-2; a possible D gene is TRBD2 (6 bases). The CDR3 extends over 14 amino acids. The V gene lost 3 bases and the J gene lost 5 bases, with 10 bases spanning the gap. Germline loops: CDR1 LGHDT, CDR2 YNNKEL (reference sequence). CDR3 DNA sequence: TGTGCCAGCAGCCATGGCGGGGCAACCGGGGAGCTGTTTTTT. Translating gives CASSHGGATGELFF. Full variable domain (outside the CDR3, taken from reference TRBV3-1 and TRBJ2-2): DTAVSQTPKYLVTQMGNDKSIKCEQNLGHDTMYWYKQDSKKFLKIMFSYNNKELIINETVPNRFSPKSPDKAHLNLHINSLELGDSAVYFCASSHGGATGELFFGEGSRLTVL.

This clonotype was recorded many times. This rearrangement joins TRBV19 to TRBJ2-1; 7 bases map to TRBD1. This CDR3 spans 18 amino acids. The germline CDR1 and CDR2 sequences are LNHDA and SQIVND (reference sequence). Germline trimming cut 6 bases from V and 9 bases from J; bases unmatched to any gene: 23. The CDR3 sequence is CASSLSLTGAFHQGEQFF. For the CDR3, the DNA is TGTGCCAGTAGCTTAAGCCTAACAGGGGCTTTTCACCAGGGTGAGCAGTTCTTC.

This clonotype came up once. A read error may explain this, as a much larger clone is one base away. This sequence joins TRBV11-2 and TRBJ2-1; 8 bases align to TRBD2. Germline V gives CDR1 SGHAT, CDR2 FQNNGV. CDR3 length: 18 residues. The CDR3 spells CAGSTPGERGRAYNEQFF. The CDR3 DNA sequence: TGTGCCGGCAGCACACCCGGGGAGCGGGGGAGGGCCTACAATGAGCAGTTCTTC. The full variable domain, rest sourced from reference TRBV11-2 and TRBJ2-1, is EAGVAQSPRYKIIEKRQSVAFWCNPISGHATLYWYQQILGQGPKLLIQFQNNGVVDDSQLPKDRFSAERLKGVDSTLKIQPAKLEDSAVYLCAGSTPGERGRAYNEQFFGPGTRLTVL.

The sample holds a few counts of this clonotype. V usage is TRBV5-4 and J usage is TRBJ2-1, with TRBD2 identical over 13 bases. CDR1 is SGHNT, CDR2 YYREEE, per germline (reference sequence). This CDR3 region has 15 residues. V trimming: 0 bases; J trimming: 9 bases; junction bases outside the gene matches: 3. CDR3 coding DNA: TGTGCCAGCAGCTTGGGGACTAGCGGGAGTAGTGAGCAGTTCTTC. This encodes CASSLGTSGSSEQFF.

This clonotype was counted at least ten times. The rearrangement links TRBV5-4 to TRBJ2-7, with TRBD1 identical over 7 bases. This CDR3 has 17 amino acids. Germline lookup yields CDR1 SGHNT and CDR2 YYREEE (reference sequence). With V trimmed by 4 bases and J by 2 bases, 15 bases remained unmatched. The CDR3 DNA is TGTGCCAGCAGCCCAAAGAGGGGCCGGGACAGTACCTACGAGCAGTACTTC. As protein: CASSPKRGRDSTYEQYF. The whole variable domain, filled in from reference TRBV5-4 and TRBJ2-7, reads ETGVTQSPTHLIKTRGQQVTLRCSSQSGHNTVSWYQQALGQGPQFIFQYYREEENGRGNFPPRFSGLQFPNYSSELNVNALELDDSALYLCASSPKRGRDSTYEQYFGPGTRLTVT.

Only a few counts were recorded for this clonotype. The CDR3 region is CASSKTANQPQHF. The CDR3 region has the DNA TGTGCCAGCAGCAAGACAGCTAATCAGCCCCAGCATTTT. The chain carries TRBV7-6 and TRBJ1-5; perhaps TRBD1 as D (5 bases). The CDR3 is 13 amino acids. Germline V gene lookup returns CDR1 SGHVS and CDR2 FNYEAQ. The V end was cut by 5 bases, the J end by 4 bases, with 9 bases between.

This clonotype was picked up many times. This chain links TRBV7-2 with TRBJ2-3, with D possibly matching TRBD2 (5 bases). The V end was cut by 1 base, the J end by 3 bases, with 14 bases between. Per the germline V gene, CDR1 is SGHTA and CDR2 is FQGNSA. The CDR3 contains 16 residues. CDR3 protein: CASSLESGLRTDTQYF. The CDR3 coding sequence is TGTGCCAGCAGCTTAGAATCCGGACTTAGAACAGATACGCAGTATTTT.

This chain links TRBV6-5 with TRBJ2-7, with D perhaps matching TRBD2 (5 bases). This CDR3 is 16 amino acids long. Germline lookup yields CDR1 MNHEY and CDR2 SVGAGI. The V end was cut by 0 bases, the J end by 0 bases, with 12 bases between. This CDR3 reads CASSYSRVFLSYEQYV. The CDR3 DNA reads TGTGCCAGCAGTTACTCGAGGGTTTTCCTCTCCTACGAGCAGTACGTC.